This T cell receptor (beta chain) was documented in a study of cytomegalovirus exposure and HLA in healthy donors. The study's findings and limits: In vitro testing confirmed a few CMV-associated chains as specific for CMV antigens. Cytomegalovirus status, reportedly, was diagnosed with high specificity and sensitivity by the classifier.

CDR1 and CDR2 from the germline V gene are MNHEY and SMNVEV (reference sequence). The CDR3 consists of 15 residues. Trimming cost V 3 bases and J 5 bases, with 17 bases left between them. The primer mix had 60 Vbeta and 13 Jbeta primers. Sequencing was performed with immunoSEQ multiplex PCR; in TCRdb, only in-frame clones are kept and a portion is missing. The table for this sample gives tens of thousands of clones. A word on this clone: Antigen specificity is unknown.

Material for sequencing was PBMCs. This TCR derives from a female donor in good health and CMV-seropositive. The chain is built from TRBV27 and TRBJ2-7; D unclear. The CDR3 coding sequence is TGTGCCAGCAGTTTGGGTGTTTCGGGTTGGGACGAGCAGTACTTC. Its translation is CASSLGVSGWDEQYF.